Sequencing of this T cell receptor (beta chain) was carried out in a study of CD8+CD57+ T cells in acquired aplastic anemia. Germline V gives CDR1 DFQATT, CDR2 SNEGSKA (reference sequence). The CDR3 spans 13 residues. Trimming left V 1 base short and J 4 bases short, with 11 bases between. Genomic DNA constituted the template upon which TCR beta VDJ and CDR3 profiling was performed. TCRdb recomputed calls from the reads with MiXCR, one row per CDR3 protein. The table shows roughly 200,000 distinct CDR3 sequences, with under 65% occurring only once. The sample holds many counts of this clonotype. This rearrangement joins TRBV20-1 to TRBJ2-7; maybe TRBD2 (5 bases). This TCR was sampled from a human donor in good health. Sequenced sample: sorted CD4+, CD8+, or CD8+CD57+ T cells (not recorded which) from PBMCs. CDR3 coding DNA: TGCAGTGCTAGAGGGGGTCTAGCTTACGAGCAGTACTTC. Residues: CSARGGLAYEQYF.